The 18 T cell receptor beta chains below come from one sample, sequenced in a study of prognosis after radiotherapy for stage I lung cancer. Multiplex PCR, run in two rounds, amplified TCR beta CDR3 from genomic DNA. It was primers specific to each TRBV and TRBJ gene that first-round PCR used. TCRdb processed the multiplex PCR reads anew with MiXCR; each CDR3 protein has one entry. The table has tens of thousands of distinct CDR3 sequences, approximately 40% seen once; the top ten hold 55% to 70%. The material sequenced was PBMCs, taken before or after stereotactic body radiation therapy (not recorded which). These receptors all stem from a donor aged 50 or older with non-small cell lung cancer.

The chain is built from TRBV28 and TRBJ1-2; 9 nucleotides match TRBD1. The CDR3 spans 13 residues. Germline V gene data show CDR1 as MDHEN and CDR2 as SYDVKM. Trimming at V came to 2 bases and at J to 11 bases, leaving 6 bases not matched to a gene. The CDR3 spells CASSLGDRVKYTF. The CDR3 nucleotides read TGTGCCAGCAGTTTAGGGGACAGGGTGAAGTACACCTTC.

Comment on this clonotype: At one of its ends the junction is not consistent with the germline gene, which may arise from a read error. The chain combines TRBV5-1 with TRBJ2-2; weak D call: TRBD2 (5 bases). Per germline, CDR1 SGHRS and CDR2 YFSETQ. The CDR3 covers 14 residues. Written as DNA, the CDR3 is TGCACCAGCAGCTGGTTTATCACCACCGGGGAGCCGTTTTTT. This codes for CTSSWFITTGEPFF.

V gene TRBV19 combines with J gene TRBJ2-2; TRBD2 aligns across 10 bases. From germline, CDR1 is LNHDA and CDR2 SQIVND (reference sequence). The junction had 10 bases not matched to a gene; V was cut back by 5 bases and J by 4 bases. The CDR3 is 17 residues long. CDR3 DNA sequence: TGTGCCAGTAGTGCCGGTACTAGCGGGATTTCCACCGGGGAGCTGTTTTTT. Amino acids: CASSAGTSGISTGELFF.

This clonotype was observed many times. The chain combines TRBV28 with TRBJ2-5, with 9 bases identical to TRBD1. The CDR3 contains 18 residues. Germline trimming cut 1 base from V and 1 base from J; bases unmatched to any gene: 10. Germline V CDR1 and CDR2: MDHEN, SYDVKM. The CDR3 nucleotides are TGTGCCAGCAGTTTATACCCGGGACAGGGTCGGATCCAAGAGACCCAGTACTTC. Translating it yields CASSLYPGQGRIQETQYF.

The CDR3 sequence: CASIGDRRPWDQYF. The DNA for the CDR3 is TGTGCCAGCATAGGGGACAGGCGCCCGTGGGACCAGTACTTC. The chain recombines TRBV6-2 or TRBV6-3 with TRBJ2-5, with 8 bases aligning to TRBD1. The CDR3 has 14 residues. V trimming: 7 bases; J trimming: 10 bases; junction bases outside the gene matches: 14. The germline CDR1 and CDR2 sequences are MNHEY and SVGEGT.

This chain joins TRBV15 and TRBJ2-3, with D perhaps TRBD1 or TRBD2 (6 bases each). V was trimmed by 1 base and J by 2 bases, leaving 13 bases between them. This CDR3 has 16 amino acids. Germline V gene sequence: CDR1 LNHNV, CDR2 YYDKDF (reference sequence). CDR3: CATSRGGADLTDTQYF. In nucleotides, the CDR3 is TGTGCCACCAGCAGAGGGGGGGCAGACCTCACAGATACGCAGTATTTT.

This clonotype occurred many times. The V and J genes are TRBV5-8 and TRBJ1-5; a weak D match, TRBD1 (6 bases). The CDR3 has 14 residues. The germline gives CDR1 SGHTS, CDR2 YDEGEE. V lost 3 bases to trimming and J lost 6 bases, with 13 bases between them. CDR3 nucleotide sequence: TGTGCCAGCAGCTGGGACACTCTTGGTCAGCCCCAGCATTTT. Encoded protein: CASSWDTLGQPQHF. The whole variable domain, filled in from reference TRBV5-8 and TRBJ1-5, reads EAGVTQSPTHLIKTRGQQATLRCSPISGHTSVYWYQQALGLGLQFLLWYDEGEERNRGNFPPRFSGRQFPNYSSELNVNALELEDSALYLCASSWDTLGQPQHFGDGTRLSIL.

V and J are TRBV9 and TRBJ1-5; D not resolved. Germline V lookup: CDR1 SGDLS, CDR2 YYNGEE. Trimming removed 0 bases from V and 2 bases from J, with 6 bases in between. This CDR3 contains 14 residues. DNA for the CDR3: TGTGCCAGCAGCGTAGACGGGGGCAATCAGCCCCAGCATTTT. This codes for CASSVDGGNQPQHF. The whole variable domain, filled in from reference TRBV9 and TRBJ1-5, reads DSGVTQTPKHLITATGQRVTLRCSPRSGDLSVYWYQQSLDQGLQFLIQYYNGEERAKGNILERFSAQQFPDLHSELNLSSLELGDSALYFCASSVDGGNQPQHFGDGTRLSIL.

This clonotype was seen at least ten times. The V gene is TRBV3-1, the J gene TRBJ1-1; D possibly corresponds to TRBD1 (6 bases). The V end lost 0 bases, the J end lost 11 bases, and 19 bases lay between the germline ends. CDR1 is LGHDT and CDR2 is YNNKEL in the germline V gene (reference sequence). This CDR3 has 15 amino acids. Here the CDR3 DNA reads TGTGCCAGCAGCCAAGATGGGGGGAGGGGGACTGGGGCTTTCTTT. As protein: CASSQDGGRGTGAFF.

This rearrangement joins TRBV27 to TRBJ2-7; a possible D gene is TRBD1 (5 bases). The CDR3 loop spans 15 amino acids. The V end lost 1 base, the J end lost 5 bases, and 15 bases lay between the germline ends. CDR1 MNHEY and CDR2 SMNVEV come from the germline V gene (reference sequence). CDR3 nucleotides: TGTGCCAGCAGTTTATTAAGGGCAGGGCTCGACGAGCAGTACTTC. Its protein is CASSLLRAGLDEQYF.

The table lists this clonotype with many counts. J is TRBJ2-1 and V is TRBV5-1, with TRBD2 identical over 7 bases. Germline CDR1 and CDR2: SGHRS and YFSETQ. The CDR3 is 13 amino acids. The ends lost 5 bases at V and 9 bases at J; junction bases unmatched: 8. CDR3 DNA sequence: TGCGCCAGCAGACCGACTAGCCTCGGTGAGCAGTTCTTC. The encoded protein is CASRPTSLGEQFF.

The table lists this clonotype with many counts. The chain combines TRBV3-1 with TRBJ2-3; no definite D call. This CDR3 spans 18 amino acids. The V end lost 3 bases, the J end lost 4 bases, and 23 bases lay between the germline ends. Germline CDR1 LGHDT, CDR2 YNNKEL (reference sequence). CDR3 residues: CASSHTATGVGSPDTQYF. The CDR3 DNA follows: TGTGCCAGCAGCCACACCGCCACGGGCGTCGGTAGCCCAGATACGCAGTATTTT.

This clonotype was seen at least ten times. CDR3 sequence: CASSERWAGTDTQYF. CDR3 sequence (DNA): TGTGCCAGCAGTGAACGGTGGGCGGGGACAGATACGCAGTATTTT. The rearrangement joins TRBV6-1 to TRBJ2-3; possible D gene TRBD2, 6 bases. V was trimmed by 2 bases and J by 3 bases, leaving 12 bases between them. The CDR3 is 15 amino acids. Germline V gene data show CDR1 as MNHNS and CDR2 as SASEGT.

In its sample, this clonotype was seen many times. This CDR3 reads CASSSVGTYSTDTQYF. CDR3 coding DNA: TGCGCCAGCAGCTCGGTGGGGACTTATAGCACAGATACGCAGTATTTT. This chain uses TRBV5-1 with TRBJ2-3; a possible D gene is TRBD2 (6 bases). The CDR3 covers 16 residues. Germline V gives CDR1 SGHRS, CDR2 YFSETQ. The V gene lost 3 bases and the J gene lost 0 bases, with 14 bases spanning the gap. The full variable domain, with the rest looked up from reference TRBV5-1 and TRBJ2-3, is KAGVTQTPRYLIKTRGQQVTLSCSPISGHRSVSWYQQTPGQGLQFLFEYFSETQRNKGNFPGRFSGRQFSNSRSEMNVSTLELGDSALYLCASSSVGTYSTDTQYFGPGTRLTVL.

Note on this clonotype: A far larger clone is just one base off, so this is likely a read error. The chain is built from TRBV6-8 and TRBJ1-3; D is ambiguous. Germline CDR1 MNHGY, CDR2 SAAAGT. CDR3 length: 12 residues. CDR3 protein: CSSSYSGYTIYF. The CDR3, as DNA: TGTTCCAGCAGTTACTCGGGGTACACCATATATTTT.

The genes are TRBV6-2 or TRBV6-3 and TRBJ2-2; maybe TRBD2 (5 bases). The V gene's germline CDR1 is MNHEY and CDR2 SVGEGT. This CDR3 has 15 residues. The V gene lost 0 bases and the J gene lost 4 bases, with 9 bases spanning the gap. This CDR3 is CASSYSNGLTGELFF. The CDR3 DNA reads as TGTGCCAGCAGTTACTCCAATGGACTCACCGGGGAGCTGTTTTTT.

For this clonotype: One end of the junction does not line up with germline, which may come from a read error. The chain links TRBV24-1 to TRBJ2-2; 9 nucleotides match TRBD1. The CDR3 contains 16 residues. CDR1 and CDR2 from the germline V gene are KGHDR and SFDVKD. This CDR3 is CATSDPGTGTTVELFF. CDR3 bases: TGTGCCACCAGTGATCCCGGGACAGGGACCACCGTGGAGCTGTTTTTT.

The chain carries TRBV6-1 and TRBJ2-7; tentative D call: TRBD1 (5 bases). The CDR3 consists of 13 residues. From germline, CDR1 is MNHNS and CDR2 SASEGT. Trimming stripped 8 bases from V and 3 bases from J, with 14 bases between. In nucleotides, the CDR3 is TGTGCCAGCGGCGAACAGGATTACTACGAGCAGTACTTC. Protein: CASGEQDYYEQYF.